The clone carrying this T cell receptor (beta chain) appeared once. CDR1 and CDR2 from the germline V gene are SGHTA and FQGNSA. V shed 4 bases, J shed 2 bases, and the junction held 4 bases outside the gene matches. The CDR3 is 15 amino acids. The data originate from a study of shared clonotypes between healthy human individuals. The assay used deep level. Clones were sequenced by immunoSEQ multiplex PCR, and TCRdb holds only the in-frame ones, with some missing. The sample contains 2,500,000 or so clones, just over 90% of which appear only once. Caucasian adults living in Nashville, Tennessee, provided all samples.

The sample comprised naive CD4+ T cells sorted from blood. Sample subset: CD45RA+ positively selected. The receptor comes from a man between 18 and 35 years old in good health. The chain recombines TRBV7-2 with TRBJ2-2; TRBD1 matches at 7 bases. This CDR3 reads CASSSDRVNTGELFF. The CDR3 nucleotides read TGTGCCAGCAGCTCAGACAGGGTTAACACCGGGGAGCTGTTTTTT.